Detailed here is one TCR beta chain. The data derive from a study of radiotherapy plus CTLA-4 blockade in lung cancer. CDR3 length: 11 amino acids. Germline V gives CDR1 SGHTA, CDR2 FQGNSA. V lost 5 bases to trimming and J lost 2 bases, with 2 bases between them. Focal radiation and CTLA-4 blockade (ipilimumab) were tested in chemo-refractory metastatic non-small-cell lung cancer patients. Clones were sequenced by immunoSEQ multiplex PCR, and TCRdb holds only the in-frame ones, with some missing. The sample lists about 97,000 clones; 65% to 85% were seen once. The clonotype originates from a human donor with non-small cell lung cancer who had a partial response to radiotherapy plus ipilimumab. Some clones in this sample may be carry-over from other donors' samples. The chain uses TRBV7-2 and TRBJ2-3, with unresolved D. The sample here was peripheral blood, taken from a patient treated with radiotherapy plus ipilimumab. The CDR3: CASSHTDTQYF. The CDR3 DNA is TGTGCCAGCAGCCACACAGATACGCAGTATTTT.